These 16 T cell receptor beta chains originate from one sample sequenced in a study of OX40 agonist ivuxolimab in advanced cancers. Profiled with immunoSEQ multiplex PCR; TCRdb holds only in-frame clones, not every one. Of about 110,000 clones in the sample, 75% to 95% were seen once. Sequenced material: CD4+ or CD8+ T cells sorted from blood, taken in a trial of the OX40 agonist ivuxolimab. These receptors were obtained from an adult with an advanced solid tumor such as melanoma, head and neck, liver or kidney cancer.

This clone was observed a single time. This chain uses TRBV6-5 with TRBJ2-2; TRBD1 matches 7 bases. CDR3 length equals 14 residues. Germline V gives CDR1 MNHEY, CDR2 SVGAGI. The trim removed 6 bases at V and 4 bases at J, leaving 5 bases unmatched. The CDR3 sequence: CASRPGGATGELFF. Written as DNA, the CDR3 is TGTGCCAGCAGGCCAGGGGGAGCCACCGGGGAGCTGTTTTTT.

The V and J genes are TRBV19 and TRBJ1-2; 9 nucleotides line up with TRBD1. With V trimmed by 7 bases and J by 6 bases, 12 bases remained unmatched. Germline CDR1 and CDR2: LNHDA and SQIVND (reference sequence). The CDR3 length is 15 residues. This CDR3 is CASTRTMGQGNGYTF. CDR3 nucleotides: TGTGCCAGTACCCGCACCATGGGACAGGGCAATGGCTACACCTTC.

The chain uses TRBV6-1 and TRBJ2-5; TRBD1 agrees at 9 bases. J gave up 3 bases and V 1 base, and 6 bases lay outside the gene matches. Germline CDR1 MNHNS, CDR2 SASEGT. The CDR3 has 16 residues. The CDR3 nucleotides are TGTGCCAGCAGTGAAGTTGAGACAGGGGGTAAAGAGACCCAGTACTTC. Translation: CASSEVETGGKETQYF.

This clone was observed a handful of times. The chain links TRBV11-2 to TRBJ2-3; tentatively, D is TRBD1 or TRBD2 (6 bases each). Germline loops: CDR1 SGHAT, CDR2 FQNNGV. Trimming pared 5 bases from V and 2 bases from J, leaving 14 bases between. There are 15 residues in the CDR3. DNA for the CDR3: TGTGCCAGCAGCCCCGGGGGCGGGCCCACAGATACGCAGTATTTT. Translated: CASSPGGGPTDTQYF.

This clone was seen more than once but under ten times. The rearrangement joins TRBV11-2 to TRBJ1-2; D remains unclear. The V end was cut by 1 base, the J end by 4 bases, with 10 bases between. Germline V CDR1 and CDR2: SGHAT, FQNNGV. The CDR3 spans 14 residues. CDR3 sequence: CASSLVRDSYGYTF. CDR3 DNA sequence: TGTGCCAGCAGCTTAGTACGGGATAGCTATGGCTACACCTTC.

The chain combines TRBV5-4 with TRBJ1-1; D is ambiguous. The ends were cut back, 7 bases at V and 1 base at J, with 11 bases in the middle. CDR1 is SGHNT and CDR2 is YYREEE in the germline V gene (reference sequence). The CDR3 extends over 13 amino acids. The chain's CDR3 is CASRGRGNTEAFF. DNA of the CDR3: TGTGCCAGCCGAGGCCGGGGGAACACTGAAGCTTTCTTT.

On this clone itself: Other DNA sequences in this specimen translate into the identical CDR3. The chain combines TRBV18 with TRBJ2-5; D is ambiguous. The CDR3 length is 11 residues. Trimming pared 3 bases from V and 3 bases from J, leaving 2 bases between. CDR1 and CDR2 from the germline V gene are KGHSH and LQKENI. The CDR3 bases are TGTGCCAGCTCACCTGAAGAGACCCAGTACTTC. This codes for CASSPEETQYF.

The CDR3 sequence is CASSRTTGTGRFSTYEQYF. DNA of the CDR3: TGTGCCAGCTCACGCACAACCGGGACAGGGCGTTTTAGTACGTACGAGCAGTACTTC. The chain uses TRBV18 and TRBJ2-7; 9 nucleotides match TRBD1. Germline CDR1 reads KGHSH; CDR2 reads LQKENI. V lost 4 bases, J lost 4 bases, and 20 bases stayed unmatched. The CDR3 length is 19 residues.

J is TRBJ1-3 and V is TRBV5-1; D might be TRBD1 (6 bases). V dropped 5 bases and J dropped 4 bases, with 19 bases sitting between them. The CDR3 length is 16 residues. Per the germline V gene, CDR1 is SGHRS and CDR2 is YFSETQ. In DNA, the CDR3 is TGCGCCAGCAGTCCGGCCATGGGGGCCAGAGGAAACACCATATATTTT. Its protein is CASSPAMGARGNTIYF.

The V call is TRBV19, the J call TRBJ2-1; 7 bases are shared with TRBD1. This CDR3 is built from 17 residues. The germline gives CDR1 LNHDA, CDR2 SQIVND (reference sequence). The V segment lost 3 bases and the J segment 0 bases; nucleotides outside the gene matches: 8. In DNA form, the CDR3 reads TGTGCCAGTAGTATGGGGGACAGCCTTAGCTCCTACAATGAGCAGTTCTTC. It codes for CASSMGDSLSSYNEQFF.

The V gene is TRBV5-1, the J gene TRBJ1-2; 9 bases are a match to TRBD1. Trimming at V came to 0 bases and at J to 3 bases, leaving 3 bases not matched to a gene. CDR3 length: 15 residues. Germline V CDR1 and CDR2: SGHRS, YFSETQ. The CDR3 here is CASSLGTGVDYGYTF. DNA for the CDR3: TGCGCCAGCAGCTTGGGGACAGGGGTGGACTATGGCTACACCTTC.

J is TRBJ2-2 and V is TRBV6-5; TRBD2 matches at 7 bases. Germline trimming cut 10 bases from V and 0 bases from J; bases unmatched to any gene: 2. CDR1 and CDR2 (germline): MNHEY, SVGAGI. The CDR3 consists of 13 residues. In DNA form, the CDR3 reads TGTGCCACCCGGGGGGCGAACACCGGGGAGCTGTTTTTT. This gives the protein CATRGANTGELFF.

This chain joins TRBV2 and TRBJ2-4; a possible D gene is TRBD2 (6 bases). Germline V gene lookup returns CDR1 SNHLY and CDR2 FYNNEI. V lost 4 bases, J lost 0 bases, and 13 bases lay in between. There are 16 residues in the CDR3. The CDR3 sequence: CASSVGGTIAKNIQYF. The CDR3 DNA reads as TGTGCCAGCAGTGTTGGCGGGACCATAGCCAAAAACATTCAGTACTTC. Complete variable domain (other parts from reference TRBV2 and TRBJ2-4): EPEVTQTPSHQVTQMGQEVILRCVPISNHLYFYWYRQILGQKVEFLVSFYNNEISEKSEIFDDQFSVERPDGSNFTLKIRSTKLEDSAMYFCASSVGGTIAKNIQYFGAGTRLSVL.

This chain uses TRBV6-6 with TRBJ2-2, with 10 bases identical to TRBD1. CDR3 length: 16 residues. From germline, CDR1 is MNHNY and CDR2 SVGAGI (reference sequence). V was clipped by 6 bases and J by 6 bases; unmatched bases: 10. The CDR3 DNA is TGTGCCAGCAGCCGCCCCGGGACAGGGGTGCCCGGGGAGCTGTTTTTT. Its translation is CASSRPGTGVPGELFF.

The V call is TRBV19, the J call TRBJ2-7; D may correspond to TRBD1 or TRBD2 (5 bases each). The CDR3 runs to 13 residues. The V end was cut by 5 bases, the J end by 5 bases, with 13 bases between. Germline V lookup: CDR1 LNHDA, CDR2 SQIVND (reference sequence). CDR3 amino acids: CASSPPGTHEQYF. In nucleotides, the CDR3 is TGTGCCAGTAGTCCGCCGGGGACCCACGAGCAGTACTTC.

V gene TRBV2 combines with J gene TRBJ2-7; D may match TRBD1 or TRBD2 (5 bases each). In germline, CDR1 is SNHLY, CDR2 FYNNEI. V was pared by 6 bases and J by 2 bases, with 14 bases between. This CDR3 spans 14 amino acids. The CDR3 loop reads CASRGTGPAYEQYF. The CDR3 coding sequence is TGTGCCAGCAGGGGGACCGGACCAGCCTACGAGCAGTACTTC.